Listed here are 17 T cell receptor beta chains from one sample, sequenced in a study of breast tumors, draining lymph nodes, adjacent tissues. Each CDR3 protein gets one entry after TCRdb re-called the multiplex PCR reads with MiXCR. The data show some 66,000 distinct CDR3 sequences, approximately 57% seen once. Sequences were obtained from breast tumor tissue. These TCRs come from a female donor with breast cancer. Some clones in this sample may be carry-over from other donors' samples.

As for this clonotype: The junction departs from germline at one end; a sequencing error may be responsible. This chain connects TRBV7-2 to TRBJ2-3; D is possibly TRBD1 (5 bases). CDR1 is SGHTA and CDR2 is FQGNSA in the germline V gene. The CDR3 loop spans 14 amino acids. CDR3 region: CASSLYRSTGTQYF. The CDR3 DNA reads as TGTGCCAGCAGCTTATACAGAAGCACAGGTACGCAATATTTT.

Of note for this clonotype: The junction departs from germline at one end; a sequencing error may be responsible. The J gene is TRBJ2-3, the V gene TRBV7-2, with a tentative D call TRBD1 (6 bases). The germline CDR1 and CDR2 sequences are SGHTA and FQGNSA. The CDR3 is made up of 14 amino acids. CDR3 coding DNA: TGTGCCAGCAGCTTATCAGGGGTGATAGATACGCAGTTTTTT. Its protein product is CASSLSGVIDTQFF. The full variable domain, rest sourced from reference TRBV7-2 and TRBJ2-3, is GAGVSQSPSNKVTEKGKDVELRCDPISGHTALYWYRQSLGQGLEFLIYFQGNSAPDKSGLPSDRFSAERTGGSVSTLTIQRTQQEDSAVYLCASSLSGVIDTQFFGPGTRLTVL.

This clonotype appeared a single time. The chain combines TRBV12-3 or TRBV12-4 with TRBJ2-5, with 7 bases matching TRBD2. The CDR3 length is 16 residues. V shed 1 base and J 5 bases; nucleotides not matched to a gene: 10. The CDR3 loop reads CASSLGRGVNWETQYF. CDR3 nucleotide sequence: TGTGCCAGCAGTTTAGGACGGGGGGTTAATTGGGAGACCCAGTACTTC.

This clonotype was observed a single time. This chain uses TRBV24-1 with TRBJ2-5; 13 nucleotides match TRBD2. Germline CDR1 and CDR2: KGHDR and SFDVKD. The CDR3 covers 13 residues. The junction had 2 bases not matched to a gene; V was cut back by 9 bases and J by 5 bases. The CDR3, as DNA: TGTGCCACCGGGACTAGCGGGGTGGAGACCCAGTACTTC. Its protein is CATGTSGVETQYF.

This clonotype showed up just once. The chain recombines TRBV30 with TRBJ2-1; 11 bases fit TRBD2. The CDR3 runs 15 residues. In germline, CDR1 is GTSNPN, CDR2 SVGIG (reference sequence). With 3 bases clipped from V and 2 bases from J, the junction kept 3 bases outside the gene matches. CDR3 amino acids: CAWRLAGGPYNEQFF. The CDR3, as DNA: TGTGCCTGGAGGCTAGCGGGGGGACCCTACAATGAGCAGTTCTTC.

This clonotype showed up just a few times. The chain links TRBV6-2 or TRBV6-3 to TRBJ1-1; D is unresolved. Germline-derived CDR1 and CDR2 are MNHEY and SVGEGT. The V and J ends lost 5 bases and 0 bases respectively, with 7 bases between them. The CDR3 extends over 13 amino acids. The CDR3 DNA reads as TGTGCCAGCAGTCGGGAGCTGAACACTGAAGCTTTCTTT. This codes for CASSRELNTEAFF.

The chain joins TRBV13 to TRBJ1-2; 9 bases map to TRBD1. The trim removed 6 bases at V and 6 bases at J, leaving 8 bases unmatched. The CDR3 sequence is 14 residues long. The germline gives CDR1 PRHDT, CDR2 FYEKMQ (reference sequence). The CDR3 loop is CASSSGQGGDGYTF. In DNA, the CDR3 is TGTGCCAGCAGTTCGGGACAGGGTGGTGATGGCTACACCTTC.

The chain couples TRBV5-1 to TRBJ2-7; TRBD1 matches at 8 bases. CDR1 is SGHRS and CDR2 is YFSETQ in the germline V gene. Trimming cost V 5 bases and J 5 bases; bases outside gene matches: 6. The CDR3 has 13 residues. CDR3 DNA: TGCGCCAGCAGTTCAGGACAGGGCCACGAGCAGTACTTC. Translating it yields CASSSGQGHEQYF.

This rearrangement joins TRBV10-3 to TRBJ1-5; 9 bases are a match to TRBD1. V shed 2 bases, J shed 5 bases, and the junction held 4 bases outside the gene matches. Germline V CDR1 and CDR2: ENHRY, SYGVKD. The CDR3 consists of 15 residues. The CDR3 region is CAISEATGGDQPQHF. CDR3 DNA: TGTGCCATCAGTGAGGCGACAGGGGGTGATCAGCCCCAGCATTTT.

This clonotype was seen a few times. The rearrangement uses TRBV27 and TRBJ1-1, with D hard to call. CDR1 is MNHEY and CDR2 is SMNVEV in the germline V gene (reference sequence). The CDR3 is made up of 12 amino acids. V was pared by 2 bases and J by 8 bases, with 9 bases between. This CDR3 reads CASSLDGREAFF. In DNA, the CDR3 is TGTGCCAGCAGTTTAGACGGTCGGGAAGCTTTCTTT.

This clonotype was recorded only once. The CDR3 carries no conserved terminal phenylalanine or tryptophan, so it likely arises from a read error. It is unclear where the CDR3 begins or ends on the DNA, so no DNA is shown, and the CDR3 is as TCRdb lists it. The chain couples TRBV30 to TRBJ1-4. Germline lookup yields CDR1 GTSNPN and CDR2 SVGIG (reference sequence). The CDR3 has 8 amino acids, counting both end residues. CDR3 residues: CAWRKDNY.

This clonotype was counted a few times. In nucleotides, the CDR3 is TGTGCCAGCAGCTTACGTCAGGGGTGGGACGAAAAACTGTTTTTT. This encodes CASSLRQGWDEKLFF. The V and J genes are TRBV7-6 and TRBJ1-4, with a tentative D call TRBD1 (6 bases). CDR3 length equals 15 residues. V was pared by 2 bases and J by 8 bases, with 15 bases between. CDR1 is SGHVS and CDR2 is FNYEAQ in the germline V gene.

This clonotype was observed many times. This CDR3 reads CASSEQGPDTQYF. CDR3 DNA: TGTGCCAGCAGTGAACAGGGTCCAGATACGCAGTATTTT. The J gene is TRBJ2-3, the V gene TRBV6-2 or TRBV6-3; perhaps TRBD1 as D (6 bases). V was cut by 5 bases and J by 4 bases, with 10 bases left in between. The CDR3 totals 13 residues. The germline gives CDR1 MNHEY, CDR2 SVGEGT.

This clonotype has only a few counts. The rearrangement uses TRBV20-1 and TRBJ1-4, with D tentatively TRBD1 (5 bases). There are 16 residues in the CDR3. Trimming left V 2 bases short and J 5 bases short, with 18 bases between. In germline, CDR1 is DFQATT, CDR2 SNEGSKA (reference sequence). Here the CDR3 reads CSARPNSGEVNEKLFF. For the CDR3, the DNA is TGCAGTGCTAGACCTAATTCGGGGGAGGTGAATGAAAAACTGTTTTTT.

This clonotype was picked up many times. The chain links TRBV30 to TRBJ2-1; no definite D call. The CDR3 runs to 12 residues. V was cut by 4 bases and J by 2 bases, with 6 bases left in between. Germline CDR1 GTSNPN, CDR2 SVGIG (reference sequence). The CDR3 here is CAWTRAYNEQFF. Here the CDR3 DNA reads TGTGCCTGGACTCGAGCCTACAATGAGCAGTTCTTC. The complete variable domain, with remaining parts taken from reference TRBV30 and TRBJ2-1, reads SQTIHQWPATLVQPVGSPLSLECTVEGTSNPNLYWYRQAAGRGLQLLFYSVGIGQISSEVPQNLSASRPQDRQFILSSKKLLLSDSGFYLCAWTRAYNEQFFGPGTRLTVL.

This chain links TRBV7-8 with TRBJ1-5, with D possibly TRBD1 on 5 matching bases. The V end lost 1 base, the J end lost 4 bases, and 14 bases lay between the germline ends. The CDR3 covers 16 residues. CDR1 SGHVS and CDR2 FQNEAQ come from the germline V gene. The DNA of the CDR3 is TGTGCCAGCAGCTTAGGTCGGACATTCGGTAATCAGCCCCAGCATTTT. Its translation is CASSLGRTFGNQPQHF.

V gene TRBV4-2 combines with J gene TRBJ2-2; weak D call: TRBD1 (6 bases). V lost 6 bases, J lost 8 bases, and 10 bases lay in between. The CDR3 is made up of 12 amino acids. Looked up from germline, CDR1 is LGHNA and CDR2 is YNFKEQ. CDR3: CASSRGGGELFF. The CDR3 region has the DNA TGTGCCAGCAGTAGAGGGGGAGGGGAGCTGTTTTTT.